Following are 18 T cell receptor beta chains from one sample sequenced in a study of T cells in Graves' hyperthyroidism and ophthalmopathy. Amplified TCR beta CDR3 regions derived from RNA transcripts. Primed by the HTBI set, a first-round RT-PCR was run on the TCR CDR3. TCRdb passed the multiplex PCR reads through MiXCR, listing each CDR3 protein once. Here the sample spans some 360,000 distinct CDR3 sequences, roughly 13% being singletons. Sequenced input: blood. The receptors were gathered from a woman aged 60-70 years with Graves' hyperthyroidism.

The chain links TRBV5-1 to TRBJ2-1; 13 nucleotides match TRBD2. The CDR3 runs 19 residues. V shed 0 bases, J shed 6 bases, and the junction held 12 bases outside the gene matches. Per the germline V gene, CDR1 is SGHRS and CDR2 is YFSETQ. This chain's CDR3 is CASSLGSGLAGSWANEQFF. The CDR3 coding sequence is TGCGCCAGCAGCTTGGGATCGGGACTAGCGGGATCATGGGCCAATGAGCAGTTCTTC. The variable domain in full, with the rest retrieved from reference TRBV5-1 and TRBJ2-1, is KAGVTQTPRYLIKTRGQQVTLSCSPISGHRSVSWYQQTPGQGLQFLFEYFSETQRNKGNFPGRFSGRQFSNSRSEMNVSTLELGDSALYLCASSLGSGLAGSWANEQFFGPGTRLTVL.

This clonotype came up many times. The rearrangement links TRBV6-6 to TRBJ1-3; a weak D match, TRBD1 (5 bases). From germline, CDR1 is MNHNY and CDR2 SVGAGI (reference sequence). The CDR3 is 19 residues long. V lost 0 bases to trimming and J lost 3 bases, with 21 bases between them. CDR3 loop: CASSYSRWAGQGIGNTIYF. DNA for the CDR3: TGTGCCAGCAGTTACTCGAGATGGGCGGGGCAGGGAATTGGAAACACCATATATTTT.

Concerning this clonotype: A read error may be the cause here, since a much bigger clone is one base away. This chain connects TRBV6-1 to TRBJ2-7; no clear D gene. V dropped 8 bases and J dropped 3 bases, with 11 bases sitting between them. The germline V gene has CDR1 MNHNS and CDR2 SASEGT. This CDR3 spans 12 amino acids. CDR3 region: CASGRINYEQYF. CDR3 nucleotides: TGTGCCAGCGGGCGCATAAACTACGAGCAGTACTTC.

At least ten counts were recorded for this clonotype. As DNA, the CDR3 is TGTGCCAGCAGCCCCCCTAGCGGGACCGGGTACAATGAGCAGTTCTTC. As protein: CASSPPSGTGYNEQFF. The chain has TRBV12-3 or TRBV12-4 and TRBJ2-1; 9 bases fit TRBD2. V was pared by 6 bases and J by 4 bases, with 10 bases of the junction left unmatched. The CDR3 has 16 amino acids.

This clonotype was counted at least ten times. The chain couples TRBV24-1 to TRBJ2-1, with 9 bases fitting TRBD1. The CDR3 extends over 16 amino acids. CDR1 is KGHDR and CDR2 is SFDVKD in the germline V gene. V shed 0 bases, J shed 8 bases, and the junction held 7 bases outside the gene matches. In DNA, the CDR3 is TGTGCCACCAGTGATTTGGGGACAGGGAAAGAGGATGAGCAGTTCTTC. It encodes CATSDLGTGKEDEQFF.

The V gene is TRBV30, the J gene TRBJ1-4; D gene unclear. The CDR3 loop spans 16 amino acids. Trimming left V 1 base short and J 7 bases short, with 19 bases between. Germline-derived CDR1 and CDR2 are GTSNPN and SVGIG (reference sequence). CDR3 nucleotide sequence: TGTGCCTGGAGTGGGCTTGATTCCCCCGCGGGTGAAAAACTGTTTTTT. Protein sequence: CAWSGLDSPAGEKLFF. The whole variable domain, filled in from reference TRBV30 and TRBJ1-4, reads SQTIHQWPATLVQPVGSPLSLECTVEGTSNPNLYWYRQAAGRGLQLLFYSVGIGQISSEVPQNLSASRPQDRQFILSSKKLLLSDSGFYLCAWSGLDSPAGEKLFFGSGTQLSVL.

This clonotype was detected many times. The chain is built from TRBV7-9 and TRBJ2-3; D might be TRBD2 (7 bases). The germline V and J ends were trimmed by 1 base and 3 bases, with 11 bases remaining between them. The CDR3 has 15 amino acids. Germline V gives CDR1 SEHNR, CDR2 FQNEAQ (reference sequence). The CDR3 sequence is CASSLDGGQTDTQYF. DNA of the CDR3: TGTGCCAGCAGCTTAGACGGGGGGCAAACAGATACGCAGTATTTT.

V usage is TRBV27 and J usage is TRBJ2-5, with 7 bases lining up with TRBD1. The CDR3 loop spans 14 amino acids. J was trimmed by 5 bases and V by 7 bases; bases with no gene match: 10. Germline assignment: CDR1 MNHEY and CDR2 SMNVEV (reference sequence). The CDR3 loop is CASNPQGGRETQYF. CDR3 bases: TGTGCCAGCAATCCCCAAGGGGGCCGGGAGACCCAGTACTTC.

The rearrangement uses TRBV18 and TRBJ2-5, with 8 bases fitting TRBD1. V shed 4 bases and J 5 bases; nucleotides not matched to a gene: 9. Germline V gene data show CDR1 as KGHSH and CDR2 as LQKENI. This CDR3 has 15 residues. The CDR3 reads CASSLNQGARETQYF. The CDR3 nucleotides read TGTGCCAGCTCACTCAATCAGGGGGCTCGGGAGACCCAGTACTTC.

This clonotype was detected ten times or more. J is TRBJ2-7 and V is TRBV11-2; 10 positions agree with TRBD1. This CDR3 is 17 amino acids long. The germline V gene encodes CDR1 SGHAT and CDR2 FQNNGV. V trimming: 5 bases; J trimming: 0 bases; junction bases outside the gene matches: 10. CDR3 DNA sequence: TGTGCCAGCAGCCCCCCCGGGACAGGGGCCCCCTCCTACGAGCAGTACTTC. It codes for CASSPPGTGAPSYEQYF.

This clonotype was recorded at least ten times. The chain links TRBV29-1 to TRBJ2-1; D is uncertain. Germline-derived CDR1 and CDR2 are SQVTM and ANQGSEA. The CDR3 is 12 residues long. Trimming shortened V by 6 bases and J by 9 bases, and 15 bases separated the two germline ends. The CDR3 spells CSVSGGWSEQFF. As DNA, the CDR3 is TGCAGCGTCTCTGGTGGGTGGAGTGAGCAGTTCTTC.

This clonotype has only a few counts. V and J are TRBV7-9 and TRBJ1-5; TRBD1 matches 9 bases. Germline CDR1 reads SEHNR; CDR2 reads FQNEAQ (reference sequence). The CDR3 spans 17 residues. V lost 4 bases to trimming and J lost 2 bases; unmatched junction nucleotides: 9. CDR3 sequence (DNA): TGTGCCAGCAGCTCCACCGGACAGGGGAGCGGCAATCAGCCCCAGCATTTT. It yields the protein CASSSTGQGSGNQPQHF.

This clonotype was seen ten or more times. The CDR3 is CASRPGRGGVVYEQYF. The DNA of the CDR3 is TGTGCCAGCAGACCCGGACGGGGGGGGGTGGTCTACGAGCAGTACTTC. J is TRBJ2-7 and V is TRBV7-9, with 8 positions matching TRBD2. V dropped 6 bases and J dropped 3; count of bases not matched to a gene: 13. The length of the CDR3 is 16 residues. Germline V CDR1 and CDR2: SEHNR, FQNEAQ (reference sequence).

This clonotype was seen a handful of times. The chain carries TRBV18 and TRBJ2-1; 8 bases line up with TRBD2. The CDR3 has 19 amino acids. Germline CDR1 and CDR2: KGHSH and LQKENI. V dropped 3 bases and J dropped 8; count of bases not matched to a gene: 21. CDR3 loop: CASSPLGRVLAPRRYEQFF. The CDR3 coding sequence is TGTGCCAGCTCACCCCTCGGGAGGGTGCTAGCGCCGAGAAGGTATGAGCAGTTCTTC.

This clonotype was seen many times. CDR3 amino acids: CASGVRPTEAFF. The CDR3 coding sequence is TGTGCTAGTGGTGTCCGGCCCACTGAAGCTTTCTTT. The V gene is TRBV12-5, the J gene TRBJ1-1; D not resolved. V was trimmed by 5 bases and J by 4 bases, leaving 8 bases between them. Germline V lookup: CDR1 LGHNT, CDR2 FRNRAP. The length of the CDR3 is 12 residues.

The rearrangement joins TRBV7-9 to TRBJ2-7, with D unresolved. The CDR3 runs 14 residues. Trimming took off 8 bases at V and 2 bases at J, with 16 bases between the two ends. The germline gives CDR1 SEHNR, CDR2 FQNEAQ (reference sequence). CDR3 DNA sequence: TGTGCCAGCGGTCCTCCGGCTCCTGCCTACGAGCAGTACTTC. Amino acids: CASGPPAPAYEQYF.

The chain joins TRBV6-1 to TRBJ1-2, with TRBD1 as a possible D gene (6 bases). Germline CDR1 MNHNS, CDR2 SASEGT. Trimming removed 6 bases at V and 4 bases at J, with 12 bases between. The CDR3 spans 13 residues. This CDR3 is CASSLDSTYGYTF. In nucleotides, the CDR3 is TGTGCCAGCAGCCTGGACAGCACCTATGGCTACACCTTC.

This clonotype has at least ten counts. The CDR3 sequence: CASSEGTGWPNTGELFF. CDR3 nucleotides: TGTGCCAGCAGTGAAGGGACAGGGTGGCCGAACACCGGGGAGCTGTTTTTT. The chain employs TRBV2 and TRBJ2-2; 8 bases match TRBD1. Germline V gene lookup returns CDR1 SNHLY and CDR2 FYNNEI. The CDR3 spans 17 residues. Trimming cost V 1 base and J 0 bases; bases outside gene matches: 4. Variable domain in full (rest from reference TRBV2 and TRBJ2-2): EPEVTQTPSHQVTQMGQEVILRCVPISNHLYFYWYRQILGQKVEFLVSFYNNEISEKSEIFDDQFSVERPDGSNFTLKIRSTKLEDSAMYFCASSEGTGWPNTGELFFGEGSRLTVL.